This T cell receptor (beta chain) was observed in a study of human T cells and chemical hapten exposure. Study information: Minor volume differences among pooled libraries chiefly drove per-sample TCR yield variation. General study findings and limits: Following DPC sensitization, TCRs present above 1 in 1000 frequency showed no change.

Researchers extracted total RNA from unfractionated whole blood. Individual cDNA molecules had unique molecular identifiers attached to them by the library. TCRdb re-analysed the reads in MiXCR, keeping a single row per CDR3 protein. The sample yields 95,000 to 150,000 distinct CDR3 sequences, approximately 9.3% seen once. Germline V gene lookup returns CDR1 KGHSH and CDR2 LQKENI. The CDR3 spans 15 residues. The V gene end was trimmed by 3 bases and the J gene end by 14 bases; junction bases not matched to a gene: 11. This clonotype showed up just a few times. Its antigen is unknown. Sequences were obtained from whole blood. This receptor was identified in a human donor in good health. Some clones in this sample may be carry-over from other donors' samples. The chain is built from TRBV18 and TRBJ1-6, with 9 bases matching TRBD1. CDR3 bases: TGTGCCAGCTCACCTTCCGGGACAGGGACCTCATCCCTCCACTTT. Its protein is CASSPSGTGTSSLHF.